The clone carrying this TCR beta chain has at least ten counts. Its antigen is still unknown. The data derive from a study of spatial heterogeneity in lung cancer. TCRdb analysed the 5' RACE reads with MiXCR anew, one entry per CDR3 protein. The table lists 15,000 to 20,000 distinct CDR3 sequences, more than 8% of them singletons, with around 21% in the top ten. Germline values: CDR1 DFQATT, CDR2 SNEGSKA (reference sequence). The CDR3 runs 15 residues. Trimming took 0 bases from V and 1 from J, leaving 11 bases between them. Study findings and constraints: Blood contained ubiquitous expanded tumor TCRs more at resection than at follow-up.

The time point: blood at routine non-recurrence follow-up after resection. The source is a male donor with early-stage non-small cell lung cancer. The chain recombines TRBV20-1 with TRBJ2-3; D unresolved. Sequenced here: PBMCs, sampled at follow-up. The CDR3 DNA reads as TGCAGTGCTAGAGATTTGGGTGGGGGCACAGATACGCAGTATTTT. It encodes CSARDLGGGTDTQYF.